The rows below give T cell receptor beta chains drawn from one sample of a study of CD8 T cells in Susac syndrome. TCRdb reanalysed the immunoSEQ multiplex PCR reads using MiXCR and keeps one entry per CDR3 protein. This repertoire shows around 200,000 distinct CDR3 sequences, 95% found once; its top ten account for 0.082%. Sequenced input: CD4+ T cells from PBMCs. These receptor sequences come from a human donor with multiple sclerosis. Both conserved end residues are part of each CDR3. A D gene is named only where the DNA matches it firmly. A row's size may be missing; if present it is once, few, many or a size class.

v_call	d_call	clone_size	j_call	cdr3_length	cdr3_nt	cdr3_aa
TRBV18	.	.	TRBJ2-3	13	TGTGCCAGCTCACGAGGCCCCACAGATACGCAGTATTTT	CASSRGPTDTQYF
TRBV30	TRBD2	.	TRBJ2-3	15	TGTGCCTGGAGTCCGACTAGCGGGGTGGCAGATACGCAGTATTTT	CAWSPTSGVADTQYF
TRBV3-1	TRBD1	few	TRBJ1-2	15	TGTGCCAGCAGCCAAGTGGGACAGCTAAACTATGGCTACACCTTC	CASSQVGQLNYGYTF
TRBV20-1	TRBD1	.	TRBJ1-5	13	TGCAGTGCCGGGACAGGGTACGATCAGCCCCAGCATTTT	CSAGTGYDQPQHF
TRBV5-4	.	.	TRBJ2-7	14	TGTGCCAGCAGCTTGGTGGGCCGGCGTGAAGAGCAGTACTTC	CASSLVGRREEQYF
TRBV20-1	.	.	TRBJ2-1	11	TGCAGTGGGAGGCAATACAATGAGCAGTTCTTC	CSGRQYNEQFF
TRBV25-1	TRBD1	.	TRBJ2-7	17	TGTGCCAGCAGTGGGTCCAGGGGGCGGTCCCCCACCTACGAGCAGTACTTC	CASSGSRGRSPTYEQYF
TRBV5-6	.	.	TRBJ2-3	15	TGTGCCAGCAGCTTGGGATCGGGGGGCACAGATACGCAGTATTTT	CASSLGSGGTDTQYF
TRBV6-5	TRBD2	.	TRBJ2-2	16	TGTGCCAGCAGTTATTTACTAGCGGGGAACACCGGGGAGCTGTTTTTT	CASSYLLAGNTGELFF
TRBV29-1	TRBD1	.	TRBJ2-1	14	TGCAGCGTTGGAAAGACAGGGGGCTACAATGAGCAGTTCTTC	CSVGKTGGYNEQFF
TRBV18	.	.	TRBJ1-3	15	TGTGCCAGCTCAGTGTCGGCAGACTCTGGAAACACCATATATTTT	CASSVSADSGNTIYF
TRBV30	TRBD2	.	TRBJ2-1	14	TGTGCCTCCATAGCGGGGGGCCTCTACAATGAGCAGTTCTTC	CASIAGGLYNEQFF
TRBV3-1	TRBD1	.	TRBJ1-4	14	TGTGCCAGCAGCCTCTCAGGGGGAGATGAAAAACTGTTTTTT	CASSLSGGDEKLFF
TRBV10-3	.	.	TRBJ2-3	14	TGTGCCATCAGTGTGAAGGGAGTCGCAGATACGCAGTATTTT	CAISVKGVADTQYF
TRBV29-1	.	.	TRBJ1-2	13	TGCAGCGAGGTGTCTAGGACTAACTATGGCTACACCTTC	CSEVSRTNYGYTF
TRBV30	.	.	TRBJ2-3	11	TGTGCCTGGAGTTCATCAGATACGCAGTATTTT	CAWSSSDTQYF
TRBV3-1	TRBD1	once	TRBJ2-7	15	TGTGCCAGCAGCCAAGTCGTCACAGGGGGCGCCGAGCAGTACTTC	CASSQVVTGGAEQYF
TRBV4-2	TRBD2	.	TRBJ2-2	17	TGTGCCAGCAGCCATCCCACTAGCGGGGTGCTCACCGGGGAGCTGTTTTTT	CASSHPTSGVLTGELFF
TRBV7-9	.	.	TRBJ2-5	13	TGTGCCAGCAGCTTAATCGGGCAAGAGACCCAGTACTTC	CASSLIGQETQYF
TRBV10-3	.	.	TRBJ2-3	13	TGTGCCATCAGTGCCCCTCCCCGAGCCACGCAGTATTTT	CAISAPPRATQYF
TRBV9	.	.	TRBJ2-5	14	TGTGCCAGCAGCGTAGGGACCCAACGGGAGACCCAGTACTTC	CASSVGTQRETQYF
TRBV18	.	.	TRBJ2-6	14	TGTGCCAGCTCGATAGTTACAGGGGCCAACGTCCTGACTTTC	CASSIVTGANVLTF
TRBV20-1	TRBD2	.	TRBJ2-1	12	TGCAGTGCTACCGGGACTAGCTATGAGCAGTTCTTC	CSATGTSYEQFF
TRBV3-1	.	.	TRBJ2-7	13	TGTGCCAGCAGCCAAGTGTCGGGTAACGAGCAGTACTTC	CASSQVSGNEQYF
TRBV6-6	.	.	TRBJ1-5	14	TGTGCCAGCAGCGGGGGGGTTAGCAATCAGCCCCAGCATTTT	CASSGGVSNQPQHF
TRBV5-4	.	.	TRBJ1-2	12	TGTGCCAGCAGCCCCGACGGCTATGGCTACACCTTC	CASSPDGYGYTF
TRBV9	TRBD1	few	TRBJ2-3	14	TGTGCCAGCAGCGTAGGGACAGGGACAGATACGCAGTATTTT	CASSVGTGTDTQYF
TRBV7-9	.	once	TRBJ2-5	15	TGTGCCAGCAGCTTTCCTACTACCACTCAAGAGACCCAGTACTTC	CASSFPTTTQETQYF
TRBV20-1	.	.	TRBJ2-3	14	TGCAGTGCGTACAGGGCCGAGGGCACAGATACGCAGTATTTT	CSAYRAEGTDTQYF
TRBV29-1	.	few	TRBJ1-1	12	TGCAGCGGAGGAGCCATGAACACTGAAGCTTTCTTT	CSGGAMNTEAFF
TRBV30	TRBD2	.	TRBJ2-3	17	TGTGCCTGGAGTCTGGGAAGCGGGGGGGCCCACCCAGATACGCAGTATTTT	CAWSLGSGGAHPDTQYF
TRBV29-1	.	.	TRBJ1-1	15	TGCAGCGCACCGGCCGGGATGGGAGTGGATACTGAAGCTTTCTTT	CSAPAGMGVDTEAFF
TRBV18	.	.	TRBJ2-2	14	TGTGCCAGCTCACCCCCCTCCGGACCCGGGGAGCTGTTTTTT	CASSPPSGPGELFF
TRBV7-9	TRBD1	.	TRBJ2-4	14	TGTGCCAGCAGCATACAGGGGACAGGCAACATTCAGTACTTC	CASSIQGTGNIQYF
TRBV3-1	.	.	TRBJ2-4	15	TGTGCCAGCAGCCAAGACTCTGTAGCGGTGAACATTCAGTACTTC	CASSQDSVAVNIQYF
TRBV3-1	.	.	TRBJ1-1	13	TGTGCCAGCCGATTCGGGGAAAACACTGAAGCTTTCTTT	CASRFGENTEAFF
TRBV7-9	TRBD1	.	TRBJ2-3	17	TGTGCCAGCAGCGCCGAGAGGGGGCCTTTGGGCACAGATACGCAGTATTTT	CASSAERGPLGTDTQYF
TRBV5-4	.	.	TRBJ1-6	16	TGTGCCAGCAGCCGAGATCCGACAAACAAGGGTTCACCCCTCCACTTT	CASSRDPTNKGSPLHF
TRBV29-1	.	once	TRBJ1-1	12	TGCAGCGTGGGACTACAGAACACTGAAGCTTTCTTT	CSVGLQNTEAFF
TRBV7-8	.	.	TRBJ1-5	16	TGTGCCAGCAGTCCGATGCGGGGATCTGGCAATCAGCCCCAGCATTTT	CASSPMRGSGNQPQHF
TRBV6-2/TRBV6-3	.	.	TRBJ1-2	13	TGTGCCAGCAGGGTGAGCGGGAACTATGGCTACACCTTC	CASRVSGNYGYTF
TRBV29-1	.	few	TRBJ2-3	13	TGCAGCGTTGAGGAGGCTGGAACAGATACGCAGTATTTT	CSVEEAGTDTQYF
TRBV20-1	.	.	TRBJ2-7	13	TGCAGTGCCCCCGGGGGACTCTCCTACGAGCAGTACTTC	CSAPGGLSYEQYF
TRBV30	.	.	TRBJ1-2	13	TGTGCCTGGGCTTGGGAGTGGCTTAGGGGCTACACCTTC	CAWAWEWLRGYTF
TRBV20-1	TRBD1	.	TRBJ1-5	13	TGCAGTGCTAGTAGGGACAGGCTCCAGCCCCAGCATTTT	CSASRDRLQPQHF
TRBV30	.	.	TRBJ2-5	13	TGTGCCTGGAGAGACCCCTCTAAGGAGACCCAGTACTTC	CAWRDPSKETQYF
TRBV20-1	TRBD1	.	TRBJ1-1	14	TGCAGTGCTGAAGACAGGGCCCAGAACACTGAAGCTTTCTTT	CSAEDRAQNTEAFF
TRBV18	TRBD1	.	TRBJ2-7	18	TGTGCCAGCTCACCAACAATTTCCGGGGACAGAAGTTTTTACGAGCAGTACTTC	CASSPTISGDRSFYEQYF